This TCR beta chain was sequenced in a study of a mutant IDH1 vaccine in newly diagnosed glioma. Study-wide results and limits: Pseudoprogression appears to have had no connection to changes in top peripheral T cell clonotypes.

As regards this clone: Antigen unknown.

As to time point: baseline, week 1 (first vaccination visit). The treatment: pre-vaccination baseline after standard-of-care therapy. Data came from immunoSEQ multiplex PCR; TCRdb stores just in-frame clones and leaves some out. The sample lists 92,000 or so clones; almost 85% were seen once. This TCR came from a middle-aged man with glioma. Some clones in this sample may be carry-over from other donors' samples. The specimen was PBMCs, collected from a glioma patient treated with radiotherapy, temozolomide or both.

CDR3 amino acids: CASYETGRLNEQYF. CDR3 DNA sequence: TGCGCCAGTTACGAGACAGGGAGGTTGAACGAGCAGTACTTC. This chain links TRBV5-1 with TRBJ2-7, with D perhaps TRBD1 (7 bases). The CDR3 covers 14 residues. Trimming took 8 bases from V and 5 from J, leaving 20 bases between them. Germline CDR1 SGHRS, CDR2 YFSETQ. The whole variable domain, filled in from reference TRBV5-1 and TRBJ2-7, reads KAGVTQTPRYLIKTRGQQVTLSCSPISGHRSVSWYQQTPGQGLQFLFEYFSETQRNKGNFPGRFSGRQFSNSRSEMNVSTLELGDSALYLCASYETGRLNEQYFGPGTRLTVT.